Below are 22 T cell receptor beta chains sequenced from a single sample in a study of regulatory T cells in long-lasting Graves disease. Indicated time point: newly diagnosed GD, antithyroid drugs for less than 3 months. PBMC-derived RNA was used for the TCR library. Construction of TCR beta libraries relied on iRepertoire HTBI primers and on Arm-PCR targeting CDR3 regions. TCRdb passed the multiplex PCR reads through MiXCR, listing each CDR3 protein once. The sample holds some 320,000 distinct CDR3 sequences; 18% are singletons and the top ten take more than 30%. This material consisted of peripheral blood mononuclear cells (PBMCs), taken at new diagnosis, from a patient treated with antithyroid drugs. All receptors derive from a female donor with Graves disease.

This chain connects TRBV12-3 or TRBV12-4 to TRBJ2-1, with 10 bases fitting TRBD2. Unmatched junction bases numbered 3, after V lost 6 bases and J lost 4 bases. The CDR3 is made up of 14 amino acids. The chain's CDR3 is CASRILAGYNEQFF. The CDR3 bases are TGTGCCAGCAGAATACTAGCGGGGTACAATGAGCAGTTCTTC.

The sample holds a few counts of this clonotype. The gene calls are TRBV4-2 and TRBJ2-2, with TRBD2 identical over 9 bases. Germline V gene sequence: CDR1 LGHNA, CDR2 YNFKEQ. The CDR3 loop spans 17 amino acids. V trimming: 0 bases; J trimming: 6 bases; junction bases outside the gene matches: 8. The chain's CDR3 is CASSQEFLAGDSGELFF. As DNA, the CDR3 is TGTGCCAGCAGCCAAGAGTTCTTAGCGGGAGATTCCGGGGAGCTGTTTTTT.

This clonotype was observed many times. The chain combines TRBV6-2 or TRBV6-3 with TRBJ2-1; 7 nucleotides align to TRBD2. V was pared by 2 bases and J by 7 bases, with 5 bases of the junction left unmatched. CDR3 size: 14 residues. From germline, CDR1 is MNHEY and CDR2 SVGEGT. The CDR3 DNA reads as TGTGCCAGCAGTTACCCGGGAGCGGGGAATGAGCAGTTCTTC. As protein: CASSYPGAGNEQFF.

The V gene is TRBV20-1, the J gene TRBJ1-2, with 9 bases aligning to TRBD1. From germline, CDR1 is DFQATT and CDR2 SNEGSKA (reference sequence). V lost 5 bases, J lost 7 bases, and 5 bases stayed unmatched. This CDR3 spans 12 amino acids. For the CDR3, the DNA is TGCAGTGCTGAACGGACAGGGGCTGGCTACACCTTC. It translates to CSAERTGAGYTF.

Many counts were recorded for this clonotype. The chain has TRBV12-5 and TRBJ1-3; 7 nucleotides line up with TRBD1. Germline V gives CDR1 LGHNT, CDR2 FRNRAP. This CDR3 is built from 17 residues. The ends lost 2 bases at V and 0 bases at J; junction bases unmatched: 7. The CDR3 DNA reads TGTGCTAGTGGTTTGTCGCCTGGGACAGACTCTGGAAACACCATATATTTT. This sequence encodes CASGLSPGTDSGNTIYF.

This clonotype was seen repeatedly, ten times or more. The DNA of the CDR3 is TGTGCCAGCAGCTTAGAGTCTAATCAGCCCCAGCATTTT. Amino acids: CASSLESNQPQHF. The gene calls are TRBV11-3 and TRBJ1-5; D ambiguous. The V gene lost 0 bases and the J gene lost 4 bases, with 4 bases spanning the gap. Germline V lookup: CDR1 SGHNT, CDR2 YENEEA. The CDR3 length is 13 residues.

The chain is built from TRBV30 and TRBJ2-1; 9 bases align to TRBD2. The ends lost 8 bases at V and 9 bases at J; junction bases unmatched: 14. This CDR3 is 14 amino acids long. The germline gives CDR1 GTSNPN, CDR2 SVGIG (reference sequence). The CDR3 sequence is CAGSGGRAVGEQFF. For the CDR3, the DNA is TGTGCCGGGTCGGGCGGGAGGGCGGTTGGTGAGCAGTTCTTC. Drawing the rest from reference TRBV30 and TRBJ2-1, the complete variable domain is SQTIHQWPATLVQPVGSPLSLECTVEGTSNPNLYWYRQAAGRGLQLLFYSVGIGQISSEVPQNLSASRPQDRQFILSSKKLLLSDSGFYLCAGSGGRAVGEQFFGPGTRLTVL.

For this clonotype: A clone one base away is much larger, so this may be a read error. J is TRBJ2-7 and V is TRBV2, with 9 bases that match TRBD2. This CDR3 contains 15 residues. From germline, CDR1 is SNHLY and CDR2 FYNNEI. The CDR3 protein is CASSRLAVSSYEQHF. CDR3 in DNA: TGTGCCAGCAGTAGACTAGCGGTCTCATCTTACGAGCAGCACTTC.

In its sample, this clonotype was seen many times. The chain links TRBV7-9 to TRBJ2-1; 8 nucleotides agree with TRBD2. CDR3 length: 15 residues. Germline values: CDR1 SEHNR, CDR2 FQNEAQ (reference sequence). J gave up 9 bases and V 4 bases, and 11 bases lay outside the gene matches. The CDR3 spells CASSSTSGWEGEQFF. In DNA, the CDR3 is TGTGCCAGCAGCTCTACTAGCGGATGGGAGGGTGAGCAGTTCTTC.

This clonotype was counted at least ten times. V usage is TRBV27 and J usage is TRBJ2-7; 8 bases match TRBD2. Per germline, CDR1 MNHEY and CDR2 SMNVEV (reference sequence). This CDR3 is built from 17 residues. V shed 4 bases, J shed 7 bases, and the junction held 18 bases outside the gene matches. The CDR3 here is CASSSHTLGGPGGEQYF. CDR3 coding DNA: TGTGCCAGCAGTTCCCACACCCTCGGGGGGCCGGGGGGGGAGCAGTACTTC.

This clonotype was counted at least ten times. The CDR3 DNA is TGTGCCAGCAGCTTAGAGCGAAATGAGCAGTTCTTC. It specifies CASSLERNEQFF. The rearrangement joins TRBV7-2 to TRBJ2-1; D call uncertain. The CDR3 is 12 residues long. V was pared by 1 base and J by 7 bases, with 5 bases between. The germline gives CDR1 SGHTA, CDR2 FQGNSA. Looking up the rest from reference TRBV7-2 and TRBJ2-1 gives the full variable domain: GAGVSQSPSNKVTEKGKDVELRCDPISGHTALYWYRQSLGQGLEFLIYFQGNSAPDKSGLPSDRFSAERTGGSVSTLTIQRTQQEDSAVYLCASSLERNEQFFGPGTRLTVL.

In this sample, this clonotype turned up many times. This chain connects TRBV6-2 or TRBV6-3 to TRBJ2-1, with 10 bases identical to TRBD2. The CDR3 sequence is 17 residues long. V dropped 1 base and J dropped 0; count of bases not matched to a gene: 3. CDR1 is MNHEY and CDR2 is SVGEGT in the germline V gene. This CDR3 is CASSYLAGGASYNEQFF. Written as DNA, the CDR3 is TGTGCCAGCAGTTACTTAGCGGGAGGCGCCTCCTACAATGAGCAGTTCTTC.

With regard to this clonotype: This may be a read error, as it is one base from a much larger clone. As DNA, the CDR3 is TGTGCCAGCAGTTACCGGGGGCGTGGCGGGGCGCTGTTTTTT. It specifies CASSYRGRGGALFF. This sequence joins TRBV6-6 and TRBJ2-2; D might be TRBD1 or TRBD2, each matching 6 bases. The length of the CDR3 is 14 residues. The germline gives CDR1 MNHNY, CDR2 SVGAGI (reference sequence).

This clonotype has a handful of counts. A read error is possible here, since a much larger clone lies one base away. The rearrangement joins TRBV6-1 to TRBJ2-5, with 8 nucleotides matching TRBD1. Germline lookup yields CDR1 MNHNS and CDR2 SASEGT. The CDR3 has 13 residues. CDR3 sequence: CASRKQGGETRYF. The CDR3, as DNA: TGTGCCAGCAGAAAACAGGGGGGAGAGACCCGGTACTTC.

This clonotype was counted once. This rearrangement joins TRBV2 to TRBJ2-3; a possible D gene is TRBD1 (6 bases). The CDR3 runs 14 residues. Trimming cost V 6 bases and J 4 bases, with 14 bases left between them. CDR1 is SNHLY and CDR2 is FYNNEI in the germline V gene. CDR3 residues: CASSPGQPADTQYF. CDR3 sequence (DNA): TGTGCCAGCAGCCCAGGACAGCCCGCAGATACGCAGTATTTT.

The chain combines TRBV18 with TRBJ2-2, with 8 bases lining up with TRBD2. The CDR3 has 16 residues. The germline V gene has CDR1 KGHSH and CDR2 LQKENI. Trimming took 0 bases from V and 6 from J; bases not matched to a gene: 6. The DNA for the CDR3 is TGTGCCAGCTCACCACCGCCAGCGGGAGCCGCCGGGGAGCTGTTTTTT. Its protein product is CASSPPPAGAAGELFF.

This clonotype was seen many times. The chain uses TRBV28 and TRBJ2-5; D possibly corresponds to TRBD1 (6 bases). V was shortened by 4 bases and J by 4 bases, with 19 bases between the two germline ends. CDR1 MDHEN and CDR2 SYDVKM come from the germline V gene. The CDR3 length is 16 residues. DNA of the CDR3: TGTGCCAGCAGTTGGGGCCGGGACACCGGAGGAGAGACCCAGTACTTC. It translates to CASSWGRDTGGETQYF. Variable domain in full (rest from reference TRBV28 and TRBJ2-5): DVKVTQSSRYLVKRTGEKVFLECVQDMDHENMFWYRQDPGLGLRLIYFSYDVKMKEKGDIPEGYSVSREKKERFSLILESASTNQTSMYLCASSWGRDTGGETQYFGPGTRLLVL.

This clonotype appeared many times. This chain joins TRBV6-2 or TRBV6-3 and TRBJ1-4, with TRBD1 identical over 9 bases. The CDR3 sequence is 16 residues long. Germline CDR1 is MNHEY and CDR2 is SVGEGT. The J segment lost 0 bases and the V segment lost 6 bases, leaving 5 bases of the junction unmatched. The CDR3 is CASRGRTGATNEKLFF. The CDR3, as DNA: TGTGCCAGCAGGGGCAGGACAGGGGCAACTAATGAAAAACTGTTTTTT.

The chain recombines TRBV7-9 with TRBJ1-4, with no clear D. V was cut by 1 base and J by 5 bases, with 11 bases left in between. Germline lookup yields CDR1 SEHNR and CDR2 FQNEAQ (reference sequence). This CDR3 contains 15 residues. The CDR3 sequence is CASSLDVGSNEKLFF. The CDR3 DNA follows: TGTGCCAGCAGCTTAGATGTGGGGTCAAATGAAAAACTGTTTTTT. The full variable domain, in which reference TRBV7-9 and TRBJ1-4 provide the parts outside the CDR3, is DTGVSQNPRHKITKRGQNVTFRCDPISEHNRLYWYRQTLGQGPEFLTYFQNEAQLEKSRLLSDRFSAERPKGSFSTLEIQRTEQGDSAMYLCASSLDVGSNEKLFFGSGTQLSVL.

This clonotype has ten or more counts. The chain recombines TRBV12-5 with TRBJ2-7; possible D gene TRBD2, 5 bases. V shed 5 bases and J shed 5 bases, with 16 bases lying between them. The CDR3 has 14 amino acids. CDR1 and CDR2 (germline): LGHNT, FRNRAP. CDR3 in DNA: TGTGCTAGTGGTCCGGACTCCTACCCACACGAGCAGTACTTC. It translates to CASGPDSYPHEQYF.

This sequence joins TRBV28 and TRBJ1-6; 9 positions match TRBD1. Germline lookup yields CDR1 MDHEN and CDR2 SYDVKM. Unmatched junction bases numbered 9, after V lost 0 bases and J lost 3 bases. The CDR3 totals 19 residues. This CDR3 reads CASSLWLFRDRVYNSPLHF. Written as DNA, the CDR3 is TGTGCCAGCAGTTTATGGCTTTTTCGGGACAGGGTCTATAATTCACCCCTCCACTTT.

This clonotype was counted at least ten times. The rearrangement links TRBV5-1 to TRBJ2-7; D may match TRBD1 or TRBD2 (5 bases each). CDR1 is SGHRS, CDR2 YFSETQ, per germline. Trimming removed 4 bases from V and 0 bases from J, with 11 bases in between. This CDR3 region has 14 residues. The CDR3 spells CASSGRDGSYEQYF. DNA of the CDR3: TGCGCCAGCAGCGGCCGGGACGGCTCCTACGAGCAGTACTTC.